The present T cell receptor (beta chain) was sequenced within a study of blood T cell repertoires in COVID-19. On the study more broadly: Samples representing acute and convalescent COVID-19 were sourced from the United States, Italy and Spain. Sample material is recorded as cDNA or gDNA derived from T cells, B-cell-depleted T cells, or PBMCs.

CDR1 is MGHRA and CDR2 is YSYEKL in the germline V gene. V was clipped by 5 bases and J by 2 bases; unmatched bases: 19. The CDR3 is 20 amino acids. Authors' methods: The assay estimated nucleated cells by amplifying reference gene primers. TCRdb's copy holds only in-frame clones and misses some; the assay was immunoSEQ multiplex PCR. V, J and clone size are taken as reported in that table, and D and trimming were inferred from the DNA itself. Of approximately 74,000 clones in the sample, about four fifths were seen once. This clonotype originated in a man aged 70-80 years with acute or convalescent COVID-19. Sequencing used peripheral blood. This chain connects TRBV4-1 to TRBJ2-2; the match to TRBD2 covers 8 bases. CDR3 amino acids: CASSSSFRREASRNTGELFF. CDR3 coding DNA: TGCGCCAGCAGCTCTTCTTTTAGGCGGGAGGCCTCCAGAAACACCGGGGAGCTGTTTTTT.